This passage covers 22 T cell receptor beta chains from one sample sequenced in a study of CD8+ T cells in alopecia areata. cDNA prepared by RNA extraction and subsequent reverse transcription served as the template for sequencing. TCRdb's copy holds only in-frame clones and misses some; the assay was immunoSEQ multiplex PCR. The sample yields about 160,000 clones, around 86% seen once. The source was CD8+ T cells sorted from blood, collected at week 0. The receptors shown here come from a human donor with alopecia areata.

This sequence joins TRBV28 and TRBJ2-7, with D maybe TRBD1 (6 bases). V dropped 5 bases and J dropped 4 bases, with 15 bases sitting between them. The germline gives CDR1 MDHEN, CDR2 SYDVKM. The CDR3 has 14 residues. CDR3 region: CASSVQGALYEQYF. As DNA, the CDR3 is TGTGCCAGCAGTGTACAGGGTGCACTATACGAGCAGTACTTC.

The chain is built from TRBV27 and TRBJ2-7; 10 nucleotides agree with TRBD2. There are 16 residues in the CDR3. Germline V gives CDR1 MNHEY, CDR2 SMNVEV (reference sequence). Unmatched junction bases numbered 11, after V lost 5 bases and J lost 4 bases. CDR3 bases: TGTGCCAGCAGTATAGCGGGAGGTACGCGATCTTACGAGCAGTACTTC. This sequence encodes CASSIAGGTRSYEQYF.

The CDR3 DNA sequence: TGTGCCAGCAGTGATAGGATTGGCTACGAGCAGTACTTC. Translated: CASSDRIGYEQYF. The chain links TRBV6-1 to TRBJ2-7, with no clear D. V was shortened by 3 bases and J by 3 bases, with 9 bases between the two germline ends. The CDR3 has 13 residues. CDR1 MNHNS and CDR2 SASEGT come from the germline V gene.

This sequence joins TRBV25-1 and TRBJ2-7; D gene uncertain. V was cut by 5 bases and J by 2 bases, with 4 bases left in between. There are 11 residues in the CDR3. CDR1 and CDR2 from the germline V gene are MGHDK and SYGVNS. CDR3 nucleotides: TGTGCCAGCAGTATTACCTACGAGCAGTACTTC. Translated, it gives CASSITYEQYF.

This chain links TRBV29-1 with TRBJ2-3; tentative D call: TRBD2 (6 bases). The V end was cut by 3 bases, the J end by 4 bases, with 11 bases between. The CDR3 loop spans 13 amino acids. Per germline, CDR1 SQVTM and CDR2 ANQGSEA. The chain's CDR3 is CSVERPGADTQYF. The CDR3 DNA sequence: TGCAGCGTTGAGAGACCGGGGGCAGATACGCAGTATTTT.

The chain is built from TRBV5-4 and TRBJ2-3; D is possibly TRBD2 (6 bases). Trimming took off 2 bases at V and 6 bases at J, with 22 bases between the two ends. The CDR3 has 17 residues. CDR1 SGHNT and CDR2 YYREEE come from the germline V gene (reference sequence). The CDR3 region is CASSFGGASVWPDTQYF. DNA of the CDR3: TGTGCCAGCAGCTTCGGAGGGGCAAGTGTTTGGCCGGATACGCAGTATTTT.

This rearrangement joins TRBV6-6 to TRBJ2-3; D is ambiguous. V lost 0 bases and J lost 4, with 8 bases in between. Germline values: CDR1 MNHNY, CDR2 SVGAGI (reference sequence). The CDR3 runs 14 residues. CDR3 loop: CASSYSTGSDTQYF. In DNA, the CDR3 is TGTGCCAGCAGTTACTCAACTGGATCAGATACGCAGTATTTT.

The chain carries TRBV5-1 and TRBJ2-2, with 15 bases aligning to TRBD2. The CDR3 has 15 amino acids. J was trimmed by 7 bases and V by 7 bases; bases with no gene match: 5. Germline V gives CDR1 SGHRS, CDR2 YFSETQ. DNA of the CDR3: TGCGCCAGCGGACTAGCGGGAGGGCCTGGCGGGGAGCTGTTTTTT. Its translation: CASGLAGGPGGELFF.

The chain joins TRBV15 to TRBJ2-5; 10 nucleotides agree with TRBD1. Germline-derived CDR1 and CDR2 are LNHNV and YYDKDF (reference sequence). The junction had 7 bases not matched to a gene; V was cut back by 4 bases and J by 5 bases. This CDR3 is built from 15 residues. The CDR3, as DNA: TGTGCCACCAGCATCAGGACAGGGGGAGAGGAGACCCAGTACTTC. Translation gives CATSIRTGGEETQYF. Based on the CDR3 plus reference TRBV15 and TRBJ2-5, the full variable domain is DAMVIQNPRYQVTQFGKPVTLSCSQTLNHNVMYWYQQKSSQAPKLLFHYYDKDFNNEADTPDNFQSRRPNTSFCFLDIRSPGLGDTAMYLCATSIRTGGEETQYFGPGTRLLVL.

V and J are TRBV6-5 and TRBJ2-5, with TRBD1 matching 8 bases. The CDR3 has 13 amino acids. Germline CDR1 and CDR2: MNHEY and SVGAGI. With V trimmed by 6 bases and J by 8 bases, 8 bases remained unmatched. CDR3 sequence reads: CASRITGGSTQYF. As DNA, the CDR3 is TGTGCCAGCAGGATTACAGGGGGTTCAACCCAGTACTTC.

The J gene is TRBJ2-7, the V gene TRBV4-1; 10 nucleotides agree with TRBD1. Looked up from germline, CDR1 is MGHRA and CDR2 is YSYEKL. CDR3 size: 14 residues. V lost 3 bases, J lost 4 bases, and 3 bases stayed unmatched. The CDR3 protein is CASSHDRGLYEQYF. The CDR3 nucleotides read TGCGCCAGCAGCCATGACAGGGGGCTATACGAGCAGTACTTC.

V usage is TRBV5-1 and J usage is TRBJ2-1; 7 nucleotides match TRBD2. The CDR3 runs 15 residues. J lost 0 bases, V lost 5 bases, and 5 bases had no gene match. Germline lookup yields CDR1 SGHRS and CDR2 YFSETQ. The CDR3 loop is CASSLRGVSYNEQFF. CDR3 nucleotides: TGCGCCAGCAGTCTTCGGGGGGTCTCCTACAATGAGCAGTTCTTC.

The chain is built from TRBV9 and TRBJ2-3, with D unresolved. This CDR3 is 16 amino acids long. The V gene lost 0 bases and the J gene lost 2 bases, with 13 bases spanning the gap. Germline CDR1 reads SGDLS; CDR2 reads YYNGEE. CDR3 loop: CASSVGPWQITDTQYF. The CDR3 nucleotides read TGTGCCAGCAGCGTAGGACCCTGGCAGATCACAGATACGCAGTATTTT.

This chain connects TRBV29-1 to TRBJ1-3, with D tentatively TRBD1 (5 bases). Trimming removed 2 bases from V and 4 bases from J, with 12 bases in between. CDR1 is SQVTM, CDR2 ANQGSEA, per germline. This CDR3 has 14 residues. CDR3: CSVEMPGRGNTIYF. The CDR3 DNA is TGCAGCGTTGAAATGCCAGGGAGGGGAAACACCATATATTTT.

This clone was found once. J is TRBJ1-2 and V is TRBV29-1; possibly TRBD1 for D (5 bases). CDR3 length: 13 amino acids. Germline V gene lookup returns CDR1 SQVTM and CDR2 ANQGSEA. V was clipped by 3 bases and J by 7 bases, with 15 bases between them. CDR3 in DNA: TGCAGCGTTGACGGTGGGGGTGAACCTGGCTACACCTTC. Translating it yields CSVDGGGEPGYTF.

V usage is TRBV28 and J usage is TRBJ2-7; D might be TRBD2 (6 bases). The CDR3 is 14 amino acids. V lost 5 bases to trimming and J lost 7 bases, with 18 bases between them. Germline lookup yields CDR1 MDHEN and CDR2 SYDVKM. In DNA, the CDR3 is TGTGCCAGCAGTCGAGGGAAGGGAGCGGGTGAGCAGTACTTC. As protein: CASSRGKGAGEQYF.

CDR3 residues: CSVEGAGIYEQYF. CDR3 bases: TGCAGCGTTGAGGGGGCGGGGATCTACGAGCAGTACTTC. J is TRBJ2-7 and V is TRBV29-1; D is perhaps TRBD1 or TRBD2 (6 bases each). The V end lost 3 bases, the J end lost 3 bases, and 12 bases lay between the germline ends. The CDR3 length is 13 residues. Per germline, CDR1 SQVTM and CDR2 ANQGSEA.

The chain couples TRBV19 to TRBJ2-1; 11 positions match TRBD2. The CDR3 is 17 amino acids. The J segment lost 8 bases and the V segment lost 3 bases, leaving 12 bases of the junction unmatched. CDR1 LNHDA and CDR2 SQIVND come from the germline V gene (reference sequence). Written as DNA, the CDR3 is TGTGCCAGTAGTATTCCCTTTAGCGGGAGGGCCGGGCATGAGCAGTTCTTC. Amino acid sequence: CASSIPFSGRAGHEQFF.

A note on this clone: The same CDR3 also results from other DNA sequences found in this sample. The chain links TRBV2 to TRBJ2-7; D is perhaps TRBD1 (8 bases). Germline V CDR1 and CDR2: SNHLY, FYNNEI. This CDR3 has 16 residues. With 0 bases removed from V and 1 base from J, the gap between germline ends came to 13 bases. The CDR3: CASSEAGRTGSYEQYF. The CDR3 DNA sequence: TGTGCCAGCAGTGAAGCCGGGAGGACAGGGTCCTACGAGCAGTACTTC.

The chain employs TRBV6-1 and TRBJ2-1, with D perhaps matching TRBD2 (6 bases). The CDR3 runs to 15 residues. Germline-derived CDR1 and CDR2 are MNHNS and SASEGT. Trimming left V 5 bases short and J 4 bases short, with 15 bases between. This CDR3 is CASSSRDSIYNEQFF. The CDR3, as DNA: TGTGCCAGCAGTTCCCGGGACTCGATATACAATGAGCAGTTCTTC.

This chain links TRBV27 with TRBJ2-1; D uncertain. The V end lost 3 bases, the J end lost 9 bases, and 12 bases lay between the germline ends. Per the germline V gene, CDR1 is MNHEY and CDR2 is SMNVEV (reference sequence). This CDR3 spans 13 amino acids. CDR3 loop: CASSFHPRAEQFF. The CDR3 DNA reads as TGTGCCAGCAGTTTCCATCCAAGGGCTGAGCAGTTCTTC.

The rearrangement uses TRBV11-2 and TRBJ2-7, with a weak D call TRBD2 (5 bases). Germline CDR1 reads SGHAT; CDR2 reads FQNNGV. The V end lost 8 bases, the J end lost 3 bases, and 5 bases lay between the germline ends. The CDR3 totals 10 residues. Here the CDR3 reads CASGGYEQYF. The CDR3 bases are TGTGCCAGCGGAGGCTACGAGCAGTACTTC.